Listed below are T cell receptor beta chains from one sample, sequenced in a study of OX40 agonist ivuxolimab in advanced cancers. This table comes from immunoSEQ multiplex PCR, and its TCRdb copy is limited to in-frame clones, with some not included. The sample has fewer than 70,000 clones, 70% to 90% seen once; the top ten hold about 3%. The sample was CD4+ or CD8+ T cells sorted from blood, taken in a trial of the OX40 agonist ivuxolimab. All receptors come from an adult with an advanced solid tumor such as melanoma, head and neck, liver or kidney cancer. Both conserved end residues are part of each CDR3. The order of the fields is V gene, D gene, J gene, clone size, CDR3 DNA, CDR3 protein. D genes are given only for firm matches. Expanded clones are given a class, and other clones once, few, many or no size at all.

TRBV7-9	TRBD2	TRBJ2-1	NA	TGTGCCAGCAGCCCTAGCGGGGGAGTTTACAATGAGCAGTTCTTC	CASSPSGGVYNEQFF
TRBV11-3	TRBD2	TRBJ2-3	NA	TGTGCCAGCAGCTTCGGACTCGCGGGAGCGGAAGATACGCAGTATTTT	CASSFGLAGAEDTQYF
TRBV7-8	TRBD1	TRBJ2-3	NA	TGTGCCAGCAGCTCCCTCGCCAGGGGGCCGATCACAGATACGCAGTATTTT	CASSSLARGPITDTQYF
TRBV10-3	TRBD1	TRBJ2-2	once	TGTGCCATCAGTGAGTCGACAGGGGAGGCCGGGGAGCTGTTTTTT	CAISESTGEAGELFF
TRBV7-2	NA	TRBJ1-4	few	TGTGCCAGCAGCTTAGTAGGAAATGAAAAACTGTTTTTT	CASSLVGNEKLFF
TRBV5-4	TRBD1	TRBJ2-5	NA	TGTGCCAGCAGCTTCCGGGACAGGGCAAGGGAGACCCAGTACTTC	CASSFRDRARETQYF
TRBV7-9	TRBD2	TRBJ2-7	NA	TGTGCCAGCAGCTCTAAAGCGGGGTCCTCCTACGAGCAGTACTTC	CASSSKAGSSYEQYF
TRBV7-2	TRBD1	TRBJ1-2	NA	TGTGCCAGCAGCACCCCCACCGGGACAGGGCCTGGCTACACCTTC	CASSTPTGTGPGYTF
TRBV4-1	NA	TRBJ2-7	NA	TGCGCCAGCAGCCAGCGGGACAATGGAGGAGAGCAGTACTTC	CASSQRDNGGEQYF
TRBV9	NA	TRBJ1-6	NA	TGTGCCAGCAGCCGAGAGGGGACCCCTTCCCCGAATTCACCCCTCCACTTT	CASSREGTPSPNSPLHF
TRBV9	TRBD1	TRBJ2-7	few	TGTGCCAGCAGCGTATTGTCGGGGACAGGGCACGAGCAGTACTTC	CASSVLSGTGHEQYF
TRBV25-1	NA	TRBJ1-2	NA	TGTGCCAGCACCTCGCAGGGGTTGGGGAGCGGCTACACCTTC	CASTSQGLGSGYTF
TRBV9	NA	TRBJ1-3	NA	TGTGCCAGCAGCGTAGAATCTGGTGCCCTACTCGACTCTGGAAACACCATATATTTT	CASSVESGALLDSGNTIYF
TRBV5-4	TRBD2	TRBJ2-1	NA	TGTGCCAGCAGGCGCGCTAGCGGTAACTCCTACAATGAGCAGTTCTTC	CASRRASGNSYNEQFF
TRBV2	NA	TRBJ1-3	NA	TGTGCCAGCAGTGAAACGTTTGGAAACACCATATATTTT	CASSETFGNTIYF
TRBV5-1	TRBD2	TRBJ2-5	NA	TGCGCCAGCAGCAACACCGGTGCGGGGGGGCGAGAGACCCAGTACTTC	CASSNTGAGGRETQYF
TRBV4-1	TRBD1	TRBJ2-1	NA	TGCGCCAGCAGCCAAGATTTATTGGGACAGGGGTTTTACAATGAGCAGTTCTTC	CASSQDLLGQGFYNEQFF
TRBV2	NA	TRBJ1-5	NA	TGTGCCAGCAGTGAAGGGGAACAGGGTGGACAGCCCCAGCATTTT	CASSEGEQGGQPQHF
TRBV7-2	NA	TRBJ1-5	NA	TGTGCCAGCAGCTCCCACAGGGTTAGCAATCAGCCCCAGCATTTT	CASSSHRVSNQPQHF
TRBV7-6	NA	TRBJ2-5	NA	TGTGCCAGCAGCTTGAAGGAGACCCAGTACTTC	CASSLKETQYF
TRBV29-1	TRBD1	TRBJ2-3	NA	TGCGGCTTGAGCAGGGGGACAGATACGCAGTATTTT	CGLSRGTDTQYF
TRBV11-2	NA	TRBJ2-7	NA	TGTGCCAGCAGCTCCGTTCCGGGGCCCAACTACGAGCAGTACTTC	CASSSVPGPNYEQYF
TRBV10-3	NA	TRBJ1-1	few	TGTGCCATCAGTGATGGGACAAGAAGGGTAGCTTTCTTT	CAISDGTRRVAFF
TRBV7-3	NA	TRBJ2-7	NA	TGTGCCCCCCTGGGGCGCGGGTACGAGCAGTACTTC	CAPLGRGYEQYF
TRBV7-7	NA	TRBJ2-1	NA	TGTGCTAGCAGCATGGGGCAGAACAATGAGCAGTTCTTC	CASSMGQNNEQFF
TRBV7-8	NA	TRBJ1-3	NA	TGTGCCAGCAGCTACCTCCCGGTATTGCGCGGAAACACCATATATTTT	CASSYLPVLRGNTIYF
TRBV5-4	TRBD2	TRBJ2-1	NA	TGTGCCAGCAGTTCCGGCCGGGAGGGCCTCAATGAGCAGTTCTTC	CASSSGREGLNEQFF
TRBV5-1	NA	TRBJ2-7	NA	TGCGCCAGCAGCTTGAGGTCTCAGGGCGGGGACGAGCAGTACTTC	CASSLRSQGGDEQYF
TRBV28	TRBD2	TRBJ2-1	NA	TGTGCCAGCAGTTTTACTAGCGGGATTAACGATGAGCAGTTCTTC	CASSFTSGINDEQFF
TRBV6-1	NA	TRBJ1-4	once	TGTGCCAGCAGTGGGGGGGGGATAGGTGAAAAACTGTTTTTT	CASSGGGIGEKLFF
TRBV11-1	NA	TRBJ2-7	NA	TGTGCCAGCAGCCCTCCTCGGGGAGGACCAAGCTCCTACGAGCAGTACTTC	CASSPPRGGPSSYEQYF
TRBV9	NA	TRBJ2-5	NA	TGTGCCAGCAGCGAGGGGCAGGGTCCTTGGGAGACCCAGTACTTC	CASSEGQGPWETQYF
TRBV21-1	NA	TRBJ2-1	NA	TGTGCCAGCAGCATAACCGGGGCTGACAATGAGCAGTTCTTC	CASSITGADNEQFF
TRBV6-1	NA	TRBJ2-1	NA	TGTGCCAGCATCACGAACCCCGCACACAATGAGCAGTTCTTC	CASITNPAHNEQFF
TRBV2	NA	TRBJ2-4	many	TGTGCCAGCAATGGGGTAGGGAACAACATTCAGTACTTC	CASNGVGNNIQYF
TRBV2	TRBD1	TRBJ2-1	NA	TGTGCCAGCCACCGGGACAGGGGGTTCGGTGAGCAGTTCTTC	CASHRDRGFGEQFF
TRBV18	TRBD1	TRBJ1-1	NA	TGTGCCAGCTCACCGCTAACAGGGGATGCTTTCTTT	CASSPLTGDAFF
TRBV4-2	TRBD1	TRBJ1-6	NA	TGTGCCAGCAGCCAAGATCTCGGGACAGGTTATTCACCCCTCCACTTT	CASSQDLGTGYSPLHF
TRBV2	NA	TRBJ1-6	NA	TGTGCCAGCAGTAAACAGGGTCTCAAGGGATCACCCCTCCACTTT	CASSKQGLKGSPLHF
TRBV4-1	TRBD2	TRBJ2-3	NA	TGCGCCAGCAGCTTAGCGGGAGGAACAGATACGCAGTATTTT	CASSLAGGTDTQYF
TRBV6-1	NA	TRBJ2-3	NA	TGTGCCAGCAGTGCCTCCTGGGCGCCTAGCACAGATACGCAGTATTTT	CASSASWAPSTDTQYF
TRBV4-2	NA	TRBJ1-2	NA	TGTGCCAGCAGCCAAGGCCCGCAAGGCTACACCTTC	CASSQGPQGYTF
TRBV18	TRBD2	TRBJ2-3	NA	TGTGCCAGCTCAGTGGGACTAGCGGGAGGAAGCACAGATACGCAGTATTTT	CASSVGLAGGSTDTQYF